These 11 T cell receptor beta chains originate from one sample sequenced in a study of blood T cell repertoires in COVID-19. Sequenced by immunoSEQ multiplex PCR; TCRdb stores in-frame clones only, minus some. The sample shows 60,000 to 70,000 clones, roughly 85% of them seen only once. The sequenced material came from peripheral blood. Receptors originate from a man aged 45-65 years with acute or convalescent COVID-19.

The CDR3 spells CASSMLDSTNYGYTF. The CDR3 bases are TGTGCCAGTAGTATGCTAGATTCTACTAACTATGGCTACACCTTC. The chain is built from TRBV19 and TRBJ1-2; the D is unclear. Per germline, CDR1 LNHDA and CDR2 SQIVND (reference sequence). CDR3 size: 15 residues. Trimming left V 3 bases short and J 0 bases short, with 11 bases between. Full variable domain (missing parts from reference TRBV19 and TRBJ1-2): DGGITQSPKYLFRKEGQNVTLSCEQNLNHDAMYWYRQDPGQGLRLIYYSQIVNDFQKGDIAEGYSVSREKKESFPLTVTSAQKNPTAFYLCASSMLDSTNYGYTFGSGTRLTVV.

V gene TRBV5-4 combines with J gene TRBJ1-2; D is uncertain. There are 13 residues in the CDR3. Germline loops: CDR1 SGHNT, CDR2 YYREEE (reference sequence). Trimming left V 1 base short and J 8 bases short, with 12 bases between. The chain's CDR3 is CASSLIPLGGYTF. CDR3 bases: TGTGCCAGCAGCTTGATCCCACTGGGCGGCTACACCTTC.

J is TRBJ2-3 and V is TRBV11-2, with D maybe TRBD1 (7 bases). Trimming removed 6 bases at V and 2 bases at J, with 18 bases between. The CDR3 spans 16 residues. Germline CDR1 is SGHAT and CDR2 is FQNNGV. CDR3 sequence (DNA): TGTGCCAGCAGTCGATTACGCGGGACAGACACAGATACGCAGTATTTT. Translation: CASSRLRGTDTDTQYF.

The chain employs TRBV10-2 and TRBJ2-1; 15 nucleotides agree with TRBD2. Germline V gene data show CDR1 as WSHSY and CDR2 as SAAADI. Unmatched junction bases numbered 6, after V lost 6 bases and J lost 3 bases. The CDR3 spans 17 residues. The CDR3 DNA reads TGCGCCAGCAGGAGGACTAGCGGGGGGGAACTCTACAATGAGCAGTTCTTC. Protein product: CASRRTSGGELYNEQFF.

This chain connects TRBV9 to TRBJ2-2; TRBD2 might be the D (5 bases). Between the trimmed V and J ends, which lost 0 bases and 7 bases, there was a span of 10 bases. Germline assignment: CDR1 SGDLS and CDR2 YYNGEE. The CDR3 contains 14 residues. The CDR3 DNA is TGTGCCAGCAGCGTAGAAGAGGGTATCGGGGAGCTGTTTTTT. It codes for CASSVEEGIGELFF.

The chain uses TRBV25-1 and TRBJ1-6; D might be TRBD1 (5 bases). Per germline, CDR1 MGHDK and CDR2 SYGVNS. V was pared by 7 bases and J by 5 bases, with 12 bases between. This CDR3 comprises 14 residues. CDR3 in amino acids: CASNQGGNNSPLHF. In DNA, the CDR3 is TGTGCCAGCAACCAGGGTGGAAATAATTCACCCCTCCACTTT.

The chain couples TRBV7-3 to TRBJ2-5; D is uncertain. V was cut by 5 bases and J by 1 base, with 14 bases left in between. The V gene's germline CDR1 is SGHTA and CDR2 FQGTGA. The CDR3 covers 15 residues. The CDR3 sequence is CASSAQPSRQETQYF. CDR3 coding DNA: TGTGCCAGCAGCGCCCAACCAAGCCGCCAAGAGACCCAGTACTTC.

This clone showed up just once. The CDR3 sequence: CASSYTAGGTTGELFF. The CDR3 nucleotides read TGTGCCAGCAGTTACACCGCGGGGGGGACGACCGGGGAGCTGTTTTTT. V usage is TRBV6-6 and J usage is TRBJ2-2; TRBD2 agrees at 9 bases. The V gene end was trimmed by 2 bases and the J gene end by 5 bases; junction bases not matched to a gene: 6. The CDR3 runs to 16 residues. The germline gives CDR1 MNHNY, CDR2 SVGAGI (reference sequence).

This clone was seen a single time. V usage is TRBV30 and J usage is TRBJ1-2; 8 bases match TRBD1. Germline values: CDR1 GTSNPN, CDR2 SVGIG (reference sequence). The V segment lost 2 bases and the J segment 1 base; nucleotides outside the gene matches: 9. CDR3 size: 16 residues. The CDR3 coding sequence is TGTGCCTGGAGTTATGGGACAGGAAGATTTAACTATGGCTACACCTTC. It codes for CAWSYGTGRFNYGYTF.

The rearrangement uses TRBV7-9 and TRBJ2-2, with 7 positions matching TRBD1. CDR3 length: 14 residues. Germline V gives CDR1 SEHNR, CDR2 FQNEAQ (reference sequence). J was trimmed by 1 base and V by 6 bases; bases with no gene match: 2. The CDR3 nucleotides read TGTGCCAGCAGAAGGACAGGGAACACCGGGGAGCTGTTTTTT. This gives the protein CASRRTGNTGELFF.

As regards this clone: The junction differs from germline at one of its ends, possibly a read error. The CDR3, as DNA: TGTGCTAGCAGCGGCAGGATATACAATGAGCAGTTCTTC. This codes for CASSGRIYNEQFF. The chain carries TRBV12-3 or TRBV12-4 and TRBJ2-1; possible D gene TRBD2, 5 bases. The CDR3 is made up of 13 amino acids.